Shown below are 28 T cell receptor beta chains from a single sample sequenced in a study of blood T cell repertoires in COVID-19. The data were produced by immunoSEQ multiplex PCR, yet TCRdb's version contains in-frame clones alone and is incomplete. This table holds 88,000 or so clones, around 81% found once. Sequenced: peripheral blood. The receptors stem from a human donor in a cohort sampled during active COVID-19.

The V gene is TRBV7-9, the J gene TRBJ2-7, with 10 bases aligning to TRBD1. The ends lost 1 base at V and 9 bases at J; junction bases unmatched: 12. The CDR3 totals 16 residues. Germline V gives CDR1 SEHNR, CDR2 FQNEAQ (reference sequence). CDR3 nucleotides: TGTGCCAGCAGCTTAGGGGGACAGGGGATTCGCATGGGGCAGTACTTC. Amino acid sequence: CASSLGGQGIRMGQYF. The full variable domain, with the rest looked up from reference TRBV7-9 and TRBJ2-7, is DTGVSQNPRHKITKRGQNVTFRCDPISEHNRLYWYRQTLGQGPEFLTYFQNEAQLEKSRLLSDRFSAERPKGSFSTLEIQRTEQGDSAMYLCASSLGGQGIRMGQYFGPGTRLTVT.

J is TRBJ2-5 and V is TRBV20-1; D possibly corresponds to TRBD2 (6 bases). CDR3 length: 11 residues. The germline gives CDR1 DFQATT, CDR2 SNEGSKA (reference sequence). Between the trimmed V and J ends, which lost 6 bases and 3 bases, there was a span of 8 bases. The CDR3 DNA follows: TGCAGTGCGGAGGGAGAAGAGACCCAGTACTTC. This sequence encodes CSAEGEETQYF.

The chain combines TRBV7-8 with TRBJ2-7; 9 nucleotides agree with TRBD1. The CDR3 contains 13 residues. Trimming cost V 5 bases and J 6 bases; bases outside gene matches: 5. CDR1 is SGHVS, CDR2 FQNEAQ, per germline. CDR3 region: CASSPTDRGEQYF. CDR3 nucleotides: TGTGCCAGCAGCCCAACGGACAGGGGCGAGCAGTACTTC.

The V and J genes are TRBV2 and TRBJ2-1; 12 bases agree with TRBD2. Germline V gene sequence: CDR1 SNHLY, CDR2 FYNNEI. The CDR3 covers 17 residues. The V segment lost 3 bases and the J segment 6 bases; nucleotides outside the gene matches: 9. The CDR3 loop is CASSDELAGGPGNEQFF. CDR3 bases: TGTGCCAGCAGTGATGAGCTAGCGGGAGGGCCTGGCAATGAGCAGTTCTTC.

The J gene is TRBJ2-3, the V gene TRBV10-3; possibly TRBD1 for D (6 bases). The CDR3 is made up of 16 amino acids. Trimming took 5 bases from V and 6 from J, leaving 21 bases between them. The germline V gene encodes CDR1 ENHRY and CDR2 SYGVKD. The CDR3 protein is CAISTGVGGEPDTQYF. The CDR3 nucleotides are TGTGCCATCAGTACCGGAGTAGGGGGTGAACCCGATACGCAGTATTTT.

This clone was seen ten or more times. The V and J genes are TRBV6-5 and TRBJ2-1, with 10 bases that match TRBD2. CDR1 MNHEY and CDR2 SVGAGI come from the germline V gene. The CDR3 spans 13 residues. V lost 8 bases and J lost 6; bases outside the gene matches: 4. CDR3 sequence reads: CASESGRGNEQFF. Written as DNA, the CDR3 is TGTGCCAGCGAAAGCGGGAGGGGCAATGAGCAGTTCTTC.

This clone was observed a single time. The chain couples TRBV29-1 to TRBJ2-5; TRBD2 matches at 8 bases. With V trimmed by 5 bases and J by 3 bases, 2 bases remained unmatched. CDR1 and CDR2 (germline): SQVTM, ANQGSEA. The CDR3 spans 12 residues. The CDR3 spells CSVSGGEETQYF. The CDR3 coding sequence is TGCAGCGTTTCCGGGGGGGAAGAGACCCAGTACTTC.

This clone was recorded a few times. The genes are TRBV11-3 and TRBJ2-3, with D tentatively TRBD2 (6 bases). The germline V gene has CDR1 SGHNT and CDR2 YENEEA. With 4 bases removed from V and 5 bases from J, the gap between germline ends came to 13 bases. There are 14 residues in the CDR3. The DNA of the CDR3 is TGTGCCAGCAGCTCTGGGGGGAGGAGAGATACGCAGTATTTT. Protein: CASSSGGRRDTQYF.

This clone has more than one count but fewer than ten. The chain carries TRBV3-1 (or the pseudogene TRBV3-2) and TRBJ1-4, with D possibly being TRBD1 (6 bases). The germline V gene has CDR1 LGHDT and CDR2 YNNKEL (reference sequence). The CDR3 has 12 amino acids. Trimming cost V 1 base and J 12 bases, with 9 bases left between them. CDR3 sequence (DNA): TGTGCCAGCAGCCAAGGGGGGCCCGAACTGTTTTTT. It translates to CASSQGGPELFF.

The chain joins TRBV12-3 or TRBV12-4 to TRBJ2-5; D is perhaps TRBD2 (5 bases). With 8 bases removed from V and 3 bases from J, the gap between germline ends came to 13 bases. The CDR3 is made up of 13 amino acids. As DNA, the CDR3 is TGTGCCAGCGGAGAACTAGTGAAAGAGACCCAGTACTTC. This sequence encodes CASGELVKETQYF.

This clone occurred once. The V and J genes are TRBV29-1 and TRBJ2-2, with TRBD1 matching over 7 bases. Looked up from germline, CDR1 is SQVTM and CDR2 is ANQGSEA. This CDR3 spans 13 amino acids. V lost 4 bases and J lost 7; bases outside the gene matches: 6. CDR3 loop: CSVATGTGGELFF. CDR3 in DNA: TGCAGCGTTGCGACAGGGACGGGCGGGGAGCTGTTTTTT.

V gene TRBV6-5 combines with J gene TRBJ1-2; no reliable D call. This CDR3 has 15 amino acids. The germline V gene has CDR1 MNHEY and CDR2 SVGAGI. V gave up 4 bases and J gave up 5 bases, with 17 bases separating them. CDR3 sequence reads: CASSSPRERQYGYTF. CDR3 in DNA: TGTGCCAGCAGTTCCCCCAGAGAGAGGCAGTATGGCTACACCTTC.

This chain connects TRBV5-4 to TRBJ2-3; the D is unclear. This CDR3 region has 14 residues. V dropped 1 base and J dropped 2 bases, with 8 bases sitting between them. The V gene's germline CDR1 is SGHNT and CDR2 YYREEE (reference sequence). CDR3 residues: CASSLSPNTDTQYF. In DNA form, the CDR3 reads TGTGCCAGCAGCTTGAGCCCGAACACAGATACGCAGTATTTT.

This clone was detected once. The rearrangement links TRBV20-1 to TRBJ2-3; possible D gene TRBD2, 5 bases. Germline CDR1 DFQATT, CDR2 SNEGSKA (reference sequence). Trimming took 6 bases from V and 11 from J, leaving 12 bases between them. The CDR3 covers 10 residues. The CDR3 reads CSAFLREQYF. For the CDR3, the DNA is TGCAGTGCCTTCCTGAGGGAGCAGTATTTT.

V gene TRBV6-1 combines with J gene TRBJ2-1; 15 nucleotides line up with TRBD2. The CDR3 is 17 residues long. Trimming took 2 bases from V and 4 from J; bases not matched to a gene: 3. Per germline, CDR1 MNHNS and CDR2 SASEGT. CDR3 sequence: CASSEFGLAGGYNEQFF. The CDR3 coding sequence is TGTGCCAGCAGTGAATTCGGACTAGCGGGGGGGTACAATGAGCAGTTCTTC.

The chain recombines TRBV3-1 (or the pseudogene TRBV3-2) with TRBJ2-2; 12 bases match TRBD2. Per germline, CDR1 LGHDT and CDR2 YNNKEL (reference sequence). This CDR3 has 17 amino acids. Unmatched junction bases numbered 2, after V lost 0 bases and J lost 3 bases. As DNA, the CDR3 is TGTGCCAGCAGCCAAGATAGACTAGCGGGGGACACCGGGGAGCTGTTTTTT. The encoded protein is CASSQDRLAGDTGELFF.

V gene TRBV18 combines with J gene TRBJ1-1, with a tentative D call TRBD1 (6 bases). The CDR3 runs 18 residues. With 6 bases removed from V and 7 bases from J, the gap between germline ends came to 30 bases. Germline CDR1 reads KGHSH; CDR2 reads LQKENI. The CDR3 DNA sequence: TGTGCCAGCTCCACACATCCTCCCTCGGACAGAAATGGCGATGAAGCTTTCTTT. Its translation: CASSTHPPSDRNGDEAFF.

The gene calls are TRBV18 and TRBJ1-1; 8 bases map to TRBD1. V lost 6 bases, J lost 12 bases, and 9 bases stayed unmatched. The CDR3 runs 12 residues. Germline V lookup: CDR1 KGHSH, CDR2 LQKENI. The CDR3 DNA sequence: TGTGCCAGCTCCGACCGGACAGGGCCGTCTTTCTTT. This gives the protein CASSDRTGPSFF.

This sequence joins TRBV29-1 and TRBJ1-1; TRBD1 agrees at 9 bases. The CDR3 contains 13 residues. Trimming removed 7 bases from V and 2 bases from J; junction bases left unmatched: 5. Germline-derived CDR1 and CDR2 are SQVTM and ANQGSEA. In DNA, the CDR3 is TGCAGCGCCGACACAGGGGGCAACACTGAAGCTTTCTTT. This translates into CSADTGGNTEAFF.

The chain employs TRBV12-3 or TRBV12-4 and TRBJ2-3; D possibly corresponds to TRBD2 (6 bases). The CDR3 runs to 12 residues. V lost 8 bases to trimming and J lost 4 bases, with 10 bases between them. The DNA for the CDR3 is TGTGCCAGCGGGCGGGGCCCAGATACGCAGTATTTT. Protein: CASGRGPDTQYF.

The chain recombines TRBV14 with TRBJ2-7; the match to TRBD1 covers 8 bases. CDR3 length equals 15 residues. Germline CDR1 is SGHDN and CDR2 is FVKESK. Germline trimming cut 4 bases from V and 3 bases from J; bases unmatched to any gene: 8. The CDR3, as DNA: TGTGCCAGCAGCCTCCCCGGGACAGGCCTCTACGAGCAGTACTTC. Amino acid sequence: CASSLPGTGLYEQYF.

In its sample, this clone was seen once. The rearrangement links TRBV3-1 (or the pseudogene TRBV3-2) to TRBJ1-1; no clear D gene. The germline V gene encodes CDR1 LGHDT and CDR2 YNNKEL (reference sequence). The V gene lost 5 bases and the J gene lost 0 bases, with 16 bases spanning the gap. This CDR3 is built from 16 residues. The CDR3 is CASSTRLAAVNTEAFF. CDR3 DNA sequence: TGTGCCAGCAGCACCCGTTTAGCCGCTGTGAACACTGAAGCTTTCTTT.

A note on this clone: One end of the junction varies from germline; a read error may be responsible. CDR3 nucleotide sequence: TGCGTCAGCAGCTTGGAAGGGGCGCTTATTGAAAAACTGTTTTTT. Its protein is CVSSLEGALIEKLFF. J is TRBJ1-4 and V is TRBV5-1, with a weak D call TRBD1 (5 bases). CDR1 and CDR2 from the germline V gene are SGHRS and YFSETQ. CDR3 length equals 15 residues.

The rearrangement uses TRBV5-4 and TRBJ1-4; the D is unclear. The CDR3 is 16 residues long. Trimming took 4 bases from V and 3 from J, leaving 16 bases between them. Germline V CDR1 and CDR2: SGHNT, YYREEE (reference sequence). The CDR3 nucleotides read TGTGCCAGCAGCCGACGGCTGGGAGAGGCTAATGAAAAACTGTTTTTT. Encoded protein: CASSRRLGEANEKLFF.

The V call is TRBV18, the J call TRBJ2-2; 12 bases align to TRBD2. The germline CDR1 and CDR2 sequences are KGHSH and LQKENI. This CDR3 region has 19 residues. V trimming: 1 base; J trimming: 9 bases; junction bases outside the gene matches: 15. The CDR3 here is CASSPRGTSGRTLDWELFF. The CDR3 region has the DNA TGTGCCAGCTCACCACGTGGAACTAGCGGGAGGACCTTGGACTGGGAGCTGTTTTTT.

A few counts support this clone. This rearrangement joins TRBV28 to TRBJ1-4; 11 nucleotides line up with TRBD1. CDR3 length equals 16 residues. Germline V gives CDR1 MDHEN, CDR2 SYDVKM. Germline trimming cut 8 bases from V and 8 bases from J; bases unmatched to any gene: 13. CDR3 sequence reads: CASRPIPGQGEEKLFF. The CDR3, as DNA: TGTGCCAGCCGACCCATACCGGGACAGGGGGAGGAAAAACTGTTTTTT. Complete variable domain (other parts from reference TRBV28 and TRBJ1-4): DVKVTQSSRYLVKRTGEKVFLECVQDMDHENMFWYRQDPGLGLRLIYFSYDVKMKEKGDIPEGYSVSREKKERFSLILESASTNQTSMYLCASRPIPGQGEEKLFFGSGTQLSVL.

Regarding this clone: A junction boundary mismatches the germline segment, possibly from a read error. J is TRBJ1-1 and V is TRBV18, with D perhaps TRBD1 (5 bases). The germline gives CDR1 KGHSH, CDR2 LQKENI. The CDR3 has 16 amino acids. CDR3: CASSPPGGGVNTEAFF. The CDR3 DNA reads as TGTGCCAGCTCGCCACCGGGCGGGGGGGTGAACACTGAAGCTTTCTTT.

This chain links TRBV2 with TRBJ2-7; tentative D call: TRBD2 (5 bases). The CDR3 consists of 15 residues. V dropped 6 bases and J dropped 0 bases, with 15 bases sitting between them. Looked up from germline, CDR1 is SNHLY and CDR2 is FYNNEI. The CDR3 nucleotides read TGTGCCAGCAGGGTCGGACTCCTGAGCTCCTACGAGCAGTACTTC. It yields the protein CASRVGLLSSYEQYF.